One sample yielded the 10 T cell receptor beta chains listed below, sequenced in a study of blood T cells in healthy people across ages. Through a sample-barcoded 5' primer and a J-beta primer mix, a second PCR was run for roughly 6 to 12 cycles. TCRdb redid the calling of the 5' RACE reads with MiXCR, one entry per CDR3 protein. The sample contains about 730,000 distinct CDR3 sequences, roughly 41% of which appear only once. Sequenced: blood. The origin of the receptors is an older woman in good health.

About this clonotype: Just one base apart from a much larger clone, this may be a read error. V and J are TRBV7-2 and TRBJ2-7; 8 bases map to TRBD1. V lost 0 bases to trimming and J lost 2 bases; unmatched junction nucleotides: 6. Germline V gives CDR1 SGHTA, CDR2 FQGNSA. The CDR3 extends over 16 amino acids. The CDR3 nucleotides are TGTGCCAGCAGCTTAGCCGGACAGGGTCAAACCTACGAGCAGTACTTC. This codes for CASSLAGQGQTYEQYF. The complete variable domain, with remaining parts taken from reference TRBV7-2 and TRBJ2-7, reads GAGVSQSPSNKVTEKGKDVELRCDPISGHTALYWYRQSLGQGLEFLIYFQGNSAPDKSGLPSDRFSAERTGGSVSTLTIQRTQQEDSAVYLCASSLAGQGQTYEQYFGPGTRLTVT.

This chain links TRBV7-9 with TRBJ2-7; a possible D gene is TRBD2 (6 bases). With 1 base removed from V and 3 bases from J, the gap between germline ends came to 10 bases. Germline CDR1 SEHNR, CDR2 FQNEAQ (reference sequence). The CDR3 length is 14 residues. CDR3 nucleotide sequence: TGTGCCAGCAGCTTAGAACTAGCAGTCTACGAGCAGTACTTC. Protein: CASSLELAVYEQYF.

The rearrangement uses TRBV6-5 and TRBJ1-5; 9 bases are shared with TRBD1. Germline CDR1 is MNHEY and CDR2 is SVGAGI. J gave up 6 bases and V 6 bases, and 9 bases lay outside the gene matches. The CDR3 sequence is 15 residues long. DNA of the CDR3: TGTGCCAGCAGGCCCGGGACAGGGAGAGCTCAGCCCCAGCATTTT. Translating it yields CASRPGTGRAQPQHF.

The rearrangement uses TRBV28 and TRBJ2-7, with D possibly called TRBD1 or TRBD2 (5 bases each). The CDR3 length is 16 residues. Trimming pared 7 bases from V and 0 bases from J, leaving 19 bases between. Germline lookup yields CDR1 MDHEN and CDR2 SYDVKM. In DNA, the CDR3 is TGTGCCAGCATCGGTCCCGGGACGACGGGCTCCTACGAGCAGTACTTC. Translated, it gives CASIGPGTTGSYEQYF. Filled out from reference TRBV28 and TRBJ2-7, the complete variable domain reads DVKVTQSSRYLVKRTGEKVFLECVQDMDHENMFWYRQDPGLGLRLIYFSYDVKMKEKGDIPEGYSVSREKKERFSLILESASTNQTSMYLCASIGPGTTGSYEQYFGPGTRLTVT.

V gene TRBV6-6 combines with J gene TRBJ2-5, with D uncertain. The closer fit of TRBJ2-1 to the DNA end suggests the J call may be wrong. This CDR3 is built from 13 residues. In germline, CDR1 is MNHNY, CDR2 SVGAGI (reference sequence). CDR3 DNA: TGTGCCAGCAGTTCCGGATTCCAAGAGACCCAGTTCTTC. As protein: CASSSGFQETQFF.

This clonotype was seen a handful of times. The chain has TRBV14 and TRBJ2-7; TRBD2 matches at 8 bases. This CDR3 spans 16 amino acids. CDR1 SGHDN and CDR2 FVKESK come from the germline V gene. Trimming took 5 bases from V and 0 from J; bases not matched to a gene: 9. CDR3 protein: CASSDGRGRNSYEQYF. The CDR3 region has the DNA TGTGCCAGCAGCGACGGACGCGGGAGGAACTCCTACGAGCAGTACTTC.

The V gene is TRBV5-6, the J gene TRBJ2-7; 8 bases are a match to TRBD1. V shed 0 bases and J 1 base; nucleotides not matched to a gene: 6. Looked up from germline, CDR1 is SGHDT and CDR2 is YYEEEE. This CDR3 comprises 16 residues. CDR3 sequence reads: CASSLVRTGKSYEQYF. The CDR3, as DNA: TGTGCCAGCAGCTTGGTTCGGACAGGGAAATCCTACGAGCAGTACTTC. Variable domain in full (rest from reference TRBV5-6 and TRBJ2-7): DAGVTQSPTHLIKTRGQQVTLRCSPKSGHDTVSWYQQALGQGPQFIFQYYEEEERQRGNFPDRFSGHQFPNYSSELNVNALLLGDSALYLCASSLVRTGKSYEQYFGPGTRLTVT.

This clonotype was observed a few times. J is TRBJ2-7 and V is TRBV7-6, with 15 bases identical to TRBD2. The V gene's germline CDR1 is SGHVS and CDR2 FNYEAQ. V was pared by 1 base and J by 0 bases, with 7 bases of the junction left unmatched. The CDR3 runs 19 residues. The CDR3, as DNA: TGTGCCAGCAGCTTAGAGCCGGGACTAGCGGGGGGCGCCTCCTACGAGCAGTACTTC. Translated, it gives CASSLEPGLAGGASYEQYF.

This clonotype was counted between two and nine times. V is TRBV27 and J is TRBJ2-7; D perhaps matches TRBD1 (5 bases). Germline CDR1 is MNHEY and CDR2 is SMNVEV (reference sequence). The CDR3 runs to 14 residues. With 10 bases removed from V and 1 base from J, the gap between germline ends came to 17 bases. CDR3 in DNA: TGTGCCACCAGGGTGGGGCGGTTATCCTACGAGCAGTACTTC. Translated, it gives CATRVGRLSYEQYF.

This clonotype turned up a few times. The J gene is TRBJ1-1, the V gene TRBV7-9; D uncertain. The V end was cut by 4 bases, the J end by 3 bases, with 9 bases between. Germline CDR1 and CDR2: SEHNR and FQNEAQ (reference sequence). This CDR3 region has 13 residues. The CDR3 DNA reads TGTGCCAGCAGCTCACGTGTAGACACTGAAGCTTTCTTT. This gives the protein CASSSRVDTEAFF.